Following are 26 T cell receptor beta chains from one sample sequenced in a study of OX40 agonist ivuxolimab in advanced cancers. This table comes from immunoSEQ multiplex PCR, and its TCRdb copy is limited to in-frame clones, with some not included. The profile shows about 80,000 clones, roughly 87% of them singletons. Sequencing used CD4+ or CD8+ T cells sorted from blood, obtained in a trial of the OX40 agonist ivuxolimab. All receptors derive from an adult with an advanced solid tumor such as melanoma, head and neck, liver or kidney cancer.

The J gene is TRBJ2-1, the V gene TRBV7-8; D is possibly TRBD2 (5 bases). The length of the CDR3 is 15 residues. V was pared by 1 base and J by 7 bases, with 14 bases between. Germline CDR1 and CDR2: SGHVS and FQNEAQ. CDR3 nucleotides: TGTGCCAGCAGCTTAGGGTGGGCGGGTCCTAATGAGCAGTTCTTC. The encoded protein is CASSLGWAGPNEQFF. The complete variable domain, with remaining parts taken from reference TRBV7-8 and TRBJ2-1, reads GAGVSQSPRYKVAKRGQDVALRCDPISGHVSLFWYQQALGQGPEFLTYFQNEAQLDKSGLPSDRFFAERPEGSVSTLKIQRTQQEDSAVYLCASSLGWAGPNEQFFGPGTRLTVL.

The chain couples TRBV5-6 to TRBJ2-1; possibly TRBD2 for D (6 bases). The V gene's germline CDR1 is SGHDT and CDR2 YYEEEE. The CDR3 runs 14 residues. Trimming took off 6 bases at V and 1 base at J, with 11 bases between the two ends. CDR3 loop: CASKLSGSYNEQFF. The CDR3 DNA reads as TGTGCCAGCAAGCTTAGCGGATCCTACAATGAGCAGTTCTTC.

The chain has TRBV4-3 and TRBJ1-2; TRBD1 matches 8 bases. Germline V gene data show CDR1 as LGHNA and CDR2 as YSLEER. V lost 0 bases and J lost 4; bases outside the gene matches: 10. This CDR3 is 17 amino acids long. Here the CDR3 reads CASSQDRLAGGFYGYTF. The CDR3 DNA follows: TGCGCCAGCAGCCAAGACAGGTTGGCAGGGGGCTTCTATGGCTACACCTTC.

Of note for this clone: The sample contains more than one DNA sequence encoding this CDR3. The V gene is TRBV6-5, the J gene TRBJ1-4; 8 bases map to TRBD1. This CDR3 is built from 14 residues. V was pared by 6 bases and J by 5 bases, with 5 bases of the junction left unmatched. The germline CDR1 and CDR2 sequences are MNHEY and SVGAGI. The CDR3: CASSSTGGNEKLFF. As DNA, the CDR3 is TGTGCCAGCAGCTCAACAGGGGGAAATGAAAAACTGTTTTTT.

V gene TRBV4-1 combines with J gene TRBJ1-2, with no clear D. CDR3 length: 13 residues. V was pared by 0 bases and J by 4 bases, with 6 bases between. Germline V gene sequence: CDR1 MGHRA, CDR2 YSYEKL. In nucleotides, the CDR3 is TGCGCCAGCAGCCAAGATGGGTTCTATGGCTACACCTTC. It codes for CASSQDGFYGYTF.

The V gene is TRBV6-1, the J gene TRBJ2-1, with a tentative D call TRBD1 (6 bases). The V and J ends lost 7 bases and 9 bases respectively, with 16 bases between them. This CDR3 is built from 13 residues. Germline V gene data show CDR1 as MNHNS and CDR2 as SASEGT. CDR3 DNA: TGTGCCAGCAAGAGCCAGGGGCCAGCTGAGCAGTTCTTC. Translating gives CASKSQGPAEQFF.

The rearrangement joins TRBV19 to TRBJ2-1; 11 bases match TRBD2. The V and J ends lost 5 bases and 4 bases, in that order; junction bases with no gene match: 7. CDR1 and CDR2 from the germline V gene are LNHDA and SQIVND (reference sequence). CDR3 length equals 16 residues. This CDR3 reads CASSAYLAGGYNEQFF. CDR3 coding DNA: TGTGCCAGTAGTGCCTACCTAGCGGGGGGATACAATGAGCAGTTCTTC.

This clone was seen just once. V and J are TRBV5-1 and TRBJ1-5; perhaps TRBD1 as D (6 bases). V lost 3 bases and J lost 4, with 14 bases in between. The V gene's germline CDR1 is SGHRS and CDR2 YFSETQ. The CDR3 length is 15 residues. Here the CDR3 DNA reads TGCGCCAGCAGCTGGAACAGGGTAGCTAATCAGCCCCAGCATTTT. It encodes CASSWNRVANQPQHF.

This clone has just one count. V gene TRBV7-2 combines with J gene TRBJ1-5, with a weak D call TRBD1 (6 bases). This CDR3 has 15 residues. Germline CDR1 is SGHTA and CDR2 is FQGNSA. V was shortened by 1 base and J by 6 bases, with 13 bases between the two germline ends. As DNA, the CDR3 is TGTGCCAGCAGCTTAGAGTACAGGGTAGGTCAGCCCCAGCATTTT. This sequence encodes CASSLEYRVGQPQHF.

This chain joins TRBV7-9 and TRBJ2-3; D ambiguous. The V end was cut by 1 base, the J end by 6 bases, with 8 bases between. The CDR3 has 13 amino acids. The germline gives CDR1 SEHNR, CDR2 FQNEAQ (reference sequence). The chain's CDR3 is CASSLDGRDTQYF. CDR3 DNA: TGTGCCAGCAGCTTAGACGGTCGGGATACGCAGTATTTT.

The rearrangement links TRBV5-6 to TRBJ2-6, with 9 positions matching TRBD1. This CDR3 region has 19 residues. V shed 4 bases and J 1 base; nucleotides not matched to a gene: 12. Germline CDR1 reads SGHDT; CDR2 reads YYEEEE. Here the CDR3 reads CASSGDLGQGRSGANVLTF. CDR3 in DNA: TGTGCCAGCAGCGGAGACTTGGGACAGGGCAGATCTGGGGCCAACGTCCTGACTTTC.

This clone is a singleton in its sample. This chain joins TRBV6-4 and TRBJ2-2; no clear D. Germline lookup yields CDR1 MRHNA and CDR2 SNTAGT. The CDR3 has 14 amino acids. V was shortened by 5 bases and J by 3 bases, with 10 bases between the two germline ends. DNA for the CDR3: TGTGCCAGCAGTTGGACCGATTACACCGGGGAGCTGTTTTTT. It codes for CASSWTDYTGELFF.

This chain joins TRBV7-8 and TRBJ2-7; a possible D gene is TRBD2 (5 bases). This CDR3 has 16 residues. Germline lookup yields CDR1 SGHVS and CDR2 FQNEAQ. Between the trimmed V and J ends, which lost 0 bases and 6 bases, there was a span of 18 bases. The CDR3 region is CASSLANPGSGSEQYF. The CDR3 nucleotides read TGTGCCAGCAGCTTAGCTAATCCCGGCAGCGGTTCCGAGCAGTACTTC.

The chain couples TRBV2 to TRBJ1-1; D remains ambiguous. Germline CDR1 reads SNHLY; CDR2 reads FYNNEI. This CDR3 comprises 14 residues. Trimming shortened V by 4 bases and J by 5 bases, and 14 bases separated the two germline ends. CDR3 sequence reads: CASSGEGRMTEAFF. For the CDR3, the DNA is TGTGCCAGCAGTGGCGAAGGTAGGATGACTGAAGCTTTCTTT.

V gene TRBV11-1 combines with J gene TRBJ1-1, with 11 bases aligning to TRBD1. The CDR3 extends over 18 amino acids. J was trimmed by 4 bases and V by 1 base; bases with no gene match: 11. Looked up from germline, CDR1 is SGHAT and CDR2 is FQDESV (reference sequence). CDR3 bases: TGTGCCAGCAGCTTAGACCCGGACAGGGGGCCGACGAGCACTGAAGCTTTCTTT. Its protein product is CASSLDPDRGPTSTEAFF. Looking up the rest from reference TRBV11-1 and TRBJ1-1 gives the full variable domain: EAEVAQSPRYKITEKSQAVAFWCDPISGHATLYWYRQILGQGPELLVQFQDESVVDDSQLPKDRFSAERLKGVDSTLKIQPAELGDSAMYLCASSLDPDRGPTSTEAFFGQGTRLTVV.

The CDR3 DNA reads as TGTGCCAGCAGTTCGCCCGCCGGCAGGGGGGTCCTCGAGCAGTACTTC. This codes for CASSSPAGRGVLEQYF. The rearrangement links TRBV28 to TRBJ2-5, with TRBD1 as a possible D gene (7 bases). The J call is doubtful: the DNA matches TRBJ2-7 better. The CDR3 extends over 16 amino acids. Germline values: CDR1 MDHEN, CDR2 SYDVKM.

This sequence joins TRBV18 and TRBJ1-3; weak D call: TRBD1 (6 bases). The germline gives CDR1 KGHSH, CDR2 LQKENI. V lost 2 bases and J 4 bases, leaving 9 bases between the germline ends. The CDR3 loop spans 14 amino acids. In DNA form, the CDR3 reads TGTGCCAGCTCACCAAGGACAGTCGGAAACACCATATATTTT. This codes for CASSPRTVGNTIYF.

This clone has only one observation. Here the CDR3 reads CASSPATGVGEQYF. DNA for the CDR3: TGTGCCAGCAGTCCGGCCACAGGGGTGGGGGAGCAGTACTTC. The chain couples TRBV28 to TRBJ2-7; 7 positions agree with TRBD1. The trim removed 5 bases at V and 7 bases at J, leaving 11 bases unmatched. Germline CDR1 reads MDHEN; CDR2 reads SYDVKM. The CDR3 is 14 amino acids. Drawing the rest from reference TRBV28 and TRBJ2-7, the complete variable domain is DVKVTQSSRYLVKRTGEKVFLECVQDMDHENMFWYRQDPGLGLRLIYFSYDVKMKEKGDIPEGYSVSREKKERFSLILESASTNQTSMYLCASSPATGVGEQYFGPGTRLTVT.

The chain combines TRBV15 with TRBJ1-5; D remains unclear. This CDR3 contains 15 residues. V was shortened by 0 bases and J by 7 bases, with 13 bases between the two germline ends. CDR1 is LNHNV, CDR2 YYDKDF, per germline (reference sequence). CDR3 sequence reads: CATSRDTTVGQPQHF. CDR3 coding DNA: TGTGCCACCAGCAGAGATACTACTGTCGGACAGCCCCAGCATTTT.

The chain joins TRBV6-6 to TRBJ1-3; D gene unclear. This CDR3 spans 12 amino acids. V lost 7 bases and J lost 1, with 5 bases in between. CDR1 is MNHNY, CDR2 SVGAGI, per germline (reference sequence). CDR3 residues: CASKVSGNTIYF. CDR3 nucleotides: TGTGCCAGCAAGGTTTCTGGAAACACCATATATTTT.

V and J are TRBV28 and TRBJ1-5, with 9 positions matching TRBD1. Germline CDR1 MDHEN, CDR2 SYDVKM. The CDR3 contains 16 residues. With 6 bases clipped from V and 5 bases from J, the junction kept 11 bases outside the gene matches. CDR3 DNA: TGTGCCAGCAGCGAATCCGGGACAGGGATACATCAGCCCCAGCATTTT. This encodes CASSESGTGIHQPQHF.

This clone was counted between two and nine times. V and J are TRBV7-2 and TRBJ2-5; D uncertain. CDR1 is SGHTA, CDR2 FQGNSA, per germline. V shed 1 base and J shed 5 bases, with 8 bases lying between them. The CDR3 loop spans 13 amino acids. This chain's CDR3 is CASSLELGETQYF. DNA for the CDR3: TGTGCCAGCAGCTTAGAGCTGGGGGAGACCCAGTACTTC. The variable domain in full, completed from reference TRBV7-2 and TRBJ2-5, reads GAGVSQSPSNKVTEKGKDVELRCDPISGHTALYWYRQSLGQGLEFLIYFQGNSAPDKSGLPSDRFSAERTGGSVSTLTIQRTQQEDSAVYLCASSLELGETQYFGPGTRLLVL.

The V call is TRBV10-3, the J call TRBJ1-2; D might be TRBD1 (5 bases). This CDR3 has 13 residues. With 3 bases removed from V and 4 bases from J, the gap between germline ends came to 9 bases. Germline V gene data show CDR1 as ENHRY and CDR2 as SYGVKD. The CDR3 protein is CAISDSGTYGYTF. CDR3 in DNA: TGTGCCATCAGTGATTCCGGGACCTATGGCTACACCTTC.

The genes are TRBV29-1 and TRBJ2-1, with 7 bases matching TRBD1. The CDR3 has 12 amino acids. V lost 0 bases to trimming and J lost 10 bases; unmatched junction nucleotides: 3. The germline gives CDR1 SQVTM, CDR2 ANQGSEA. The CDR3 nucleotides are TGCAGCGTTGAAGACAGGGGGAGAGAGCAGTTCTTC. The encoded protein is CSVEDRGREQFF.

This clone was counted a single time. The chain couples TRBV2 to TRBJ1-4; 7 bases line up with TRBD1. Germline trimming cut 7 bases from V and 5 bases from J; bases unmatched to any gene: 10. There are 15 residues in the CDR3. Germline V gene sequence: CDR1 SNHLY, CDR2 FYNNEI. The CDR3 loop reads CASIRPGQRNEKLFF. Here the CDR3 DNA reads TGTGCCAGCATCAGACCGGGACAGAGAAATGAAAAACTGTTTTTT. The variable domain in full, with the rest retrieved from reference TRBV2 and TRBJ1-4, is EPEVTQTPSHQVTQMGQEVILRCVPISNHLYFYWYRQILGQKVEFLVSFYNNEISEKSEIFDDQFSVERPDGSNFTLKIRSTKLEDSAMYFCASIRPGQRNEKLFFGSGTQLSVL.

The chain recombines TRBV27 with TRBJ2-7, with a weak D call TRBD2 (5 bases). CDR1 is MNHEY and CDR2 is SMNVEV in the germline V gene (reference sequence). Trimming stripped 2 bases from V and 1 base from J, with 12 bases between. This CDR3 is 15 amino acids long. CDR3 DNA sequence: TGTGCCAGCAGTTTAGAGGGTGGCCGTTCCTACGAGCAGTACTTC. The encoded protein is CASSLEGGRSYEQYF.